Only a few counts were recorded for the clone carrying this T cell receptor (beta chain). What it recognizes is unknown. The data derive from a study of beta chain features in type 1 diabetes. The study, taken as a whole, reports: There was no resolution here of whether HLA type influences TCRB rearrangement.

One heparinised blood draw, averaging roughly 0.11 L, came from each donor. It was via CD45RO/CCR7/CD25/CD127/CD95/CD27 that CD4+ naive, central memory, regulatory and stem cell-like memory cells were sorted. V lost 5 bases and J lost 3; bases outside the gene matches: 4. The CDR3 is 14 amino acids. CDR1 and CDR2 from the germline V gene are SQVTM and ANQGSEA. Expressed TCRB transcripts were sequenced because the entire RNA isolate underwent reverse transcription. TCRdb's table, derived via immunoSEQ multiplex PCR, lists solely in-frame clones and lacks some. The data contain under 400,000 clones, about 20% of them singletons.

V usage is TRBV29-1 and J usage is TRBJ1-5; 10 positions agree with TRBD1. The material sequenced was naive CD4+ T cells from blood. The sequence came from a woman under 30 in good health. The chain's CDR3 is CSVKDRGTNQPQHF. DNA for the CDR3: TGCAGCGTTAAGGACAGGGGGACCAATCAGCCCCAGCATTTT.